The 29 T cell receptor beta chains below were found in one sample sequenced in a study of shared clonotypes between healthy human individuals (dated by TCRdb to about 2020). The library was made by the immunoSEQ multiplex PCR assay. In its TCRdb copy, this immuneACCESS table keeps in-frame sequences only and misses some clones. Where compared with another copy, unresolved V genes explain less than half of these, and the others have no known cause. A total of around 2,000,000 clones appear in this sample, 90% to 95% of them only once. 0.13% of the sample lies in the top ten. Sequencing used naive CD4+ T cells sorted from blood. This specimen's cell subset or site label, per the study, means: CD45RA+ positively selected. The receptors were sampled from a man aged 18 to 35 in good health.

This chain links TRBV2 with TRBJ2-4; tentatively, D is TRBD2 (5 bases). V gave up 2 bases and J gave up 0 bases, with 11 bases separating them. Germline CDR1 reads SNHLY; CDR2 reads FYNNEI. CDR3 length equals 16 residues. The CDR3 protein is CASSEFTGLAKNIQYF. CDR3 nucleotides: TGTGCCAGCAGTGAATTTACGGGGTTAGCCAAAAACATTCAGTACTTC.

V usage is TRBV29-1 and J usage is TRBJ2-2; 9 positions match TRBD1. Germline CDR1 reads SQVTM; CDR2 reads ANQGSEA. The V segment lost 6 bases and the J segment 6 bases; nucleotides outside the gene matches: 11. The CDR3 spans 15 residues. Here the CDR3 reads CSVKTGTGWAGELFF. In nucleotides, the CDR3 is TGCAGCGTCAAAACCGGGACAGGGTGGGCCGGGGAGCTGTTTTTT.

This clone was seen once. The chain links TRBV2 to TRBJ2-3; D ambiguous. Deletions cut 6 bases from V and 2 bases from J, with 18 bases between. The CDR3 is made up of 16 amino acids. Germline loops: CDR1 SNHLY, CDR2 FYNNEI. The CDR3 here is CASRKNDITATDTQYF. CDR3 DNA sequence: TGTGCCAGCAGAAAGAATGACATAACCGCCACAGATACGCAGTATTTT.

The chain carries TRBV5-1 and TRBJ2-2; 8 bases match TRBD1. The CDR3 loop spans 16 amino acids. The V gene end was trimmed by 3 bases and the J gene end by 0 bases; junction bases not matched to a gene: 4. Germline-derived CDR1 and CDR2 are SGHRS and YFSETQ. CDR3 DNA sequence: TGCGCCAGCAGCTCGACAGGGGCGGCGAACACCGGGGAGCTGTTTTTT. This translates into CASSSTGAANTGELFF.

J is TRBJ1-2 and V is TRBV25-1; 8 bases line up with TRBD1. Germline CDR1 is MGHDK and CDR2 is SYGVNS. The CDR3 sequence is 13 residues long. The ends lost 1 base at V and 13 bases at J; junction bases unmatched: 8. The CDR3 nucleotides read TGTGCCAGCAGTGAATTGGACAGGGATAATTGCACCTTC. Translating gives CASSELDRDNCTF.

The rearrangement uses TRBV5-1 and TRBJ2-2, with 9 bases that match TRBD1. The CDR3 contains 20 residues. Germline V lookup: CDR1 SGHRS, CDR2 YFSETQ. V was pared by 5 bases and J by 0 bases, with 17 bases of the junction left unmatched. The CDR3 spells CASSAISGDRAYSNTGELFF. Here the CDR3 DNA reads TGCGCCAGCAGTGCGATTTCCGGGGACAGGGCATATTCGAACACCGGGGAGCTGTTTTTT.

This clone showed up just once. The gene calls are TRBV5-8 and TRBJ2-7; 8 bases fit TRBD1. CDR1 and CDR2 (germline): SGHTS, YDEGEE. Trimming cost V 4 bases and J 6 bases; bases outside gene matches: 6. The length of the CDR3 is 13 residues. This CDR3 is CASSRWTGSEQYF. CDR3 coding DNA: TGTGCCAGCAGCCGCTGGACAGGGTCCGAGCAGTACTTC.

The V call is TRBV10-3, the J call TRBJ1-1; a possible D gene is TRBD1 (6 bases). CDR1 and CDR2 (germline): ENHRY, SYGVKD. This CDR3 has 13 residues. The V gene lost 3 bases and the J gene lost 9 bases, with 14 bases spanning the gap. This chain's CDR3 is CAISDGEGGQAFF. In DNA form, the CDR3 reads TGTGCCATCAGTGATGGTGAGGGGGGTCAAGCTTTCTTT.

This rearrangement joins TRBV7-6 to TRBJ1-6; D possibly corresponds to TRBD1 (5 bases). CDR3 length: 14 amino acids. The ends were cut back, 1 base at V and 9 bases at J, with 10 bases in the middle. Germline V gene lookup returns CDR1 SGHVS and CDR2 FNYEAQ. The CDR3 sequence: CASSLVAGTSPLHF. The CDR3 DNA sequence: TGTGCCAGCAGCTTAGTGGCAGGGACTTCACCCCTCCACTTT.

CDR3 in DNA: TGCAGCGTACGACGGGACAGGGGGAACACTGAAGCTTTCTTT. Amino acids: CSVRRDRGNTEAFF. The rearrangement uses TRBV29-1 and TRBJ1-1; TRBD1 agrees at 10 bases. This CDR3 contains 14 residues. The V gene's germline CDR1 is SQVTM and CDR2 ANQGSEA. Trimming cost V 6 bases and J 1 base; bases outside gene matches: 5. Full variable domain (rest looked up from reference TRBV29-1 and TRBJ1-1): SAVISQKPSRDICQRGTSLTIQCQVDSQVTMMFWYRQQPGQSLTLIATANQGSEATYESGFVIDKFPISRPNLTFSTLTVSNMSPEDSSIYLCSVRRDRGNTEAFFGQGTRLTVV.

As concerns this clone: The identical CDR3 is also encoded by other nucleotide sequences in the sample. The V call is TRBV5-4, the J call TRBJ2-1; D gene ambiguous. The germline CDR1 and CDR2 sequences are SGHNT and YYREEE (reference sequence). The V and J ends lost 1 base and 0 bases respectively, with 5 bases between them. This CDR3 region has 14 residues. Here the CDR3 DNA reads TGTGCCAGCAGCTTGTCTAGCTCCTACAATGAGCAGTTCTTC. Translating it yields CASSLSSSYNEQFF.

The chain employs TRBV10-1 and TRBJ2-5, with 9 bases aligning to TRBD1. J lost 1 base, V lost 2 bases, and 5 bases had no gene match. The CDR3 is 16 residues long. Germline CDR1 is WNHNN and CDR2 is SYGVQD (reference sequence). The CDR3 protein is CASSERRTGVQETQYF. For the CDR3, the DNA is TGCGCCAGCAGTGAGCGGAGGACAGGGGTCCAAGAGACCCAGTACTTC.

The CDR3 is CASSPLGQTLSGYTF. The CDR3 DNA reads TGTGCCAGCAGCCCCCTCGGACAGACCTTGAGCGGCTACACCTTC. The chain employs TRBV11-2 and TRBJ1-2, with a weak D call TRBD1 (6 bases). This CDR3 spans 15 amino acids. Trimming pared 5 bases from V and 8 bases from J, leaving 21 bases between. The germline V gene encodes CDR1 SGHAT and CDR2 FQNNGV.

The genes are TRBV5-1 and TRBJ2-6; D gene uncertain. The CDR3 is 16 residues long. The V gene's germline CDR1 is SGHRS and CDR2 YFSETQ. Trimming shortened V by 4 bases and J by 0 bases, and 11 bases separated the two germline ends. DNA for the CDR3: TGCGCCAGCAGCGAAGGACGCAGCTCTGGGGCCAACGTCCTGACTTTC. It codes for CASSEGRSSGANVLTF.

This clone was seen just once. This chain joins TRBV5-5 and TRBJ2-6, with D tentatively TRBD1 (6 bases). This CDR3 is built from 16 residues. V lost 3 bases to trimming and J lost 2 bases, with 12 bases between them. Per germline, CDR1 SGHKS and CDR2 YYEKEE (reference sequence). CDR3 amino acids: CASSWTVNTGANVLTF. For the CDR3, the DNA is TGTGCCAGCAGCTGGACAGTAAACACTGGGGCCAACGTCCTGACTTTC.

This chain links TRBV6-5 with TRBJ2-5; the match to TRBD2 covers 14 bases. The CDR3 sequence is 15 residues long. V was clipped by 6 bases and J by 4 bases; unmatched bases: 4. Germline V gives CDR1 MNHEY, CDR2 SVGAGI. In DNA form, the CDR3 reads TGTGCCAGCAGGACCGGGACTAGCGGGAGAGAGACCCAGTACTTC. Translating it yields CASRTGTSGRETQYF.

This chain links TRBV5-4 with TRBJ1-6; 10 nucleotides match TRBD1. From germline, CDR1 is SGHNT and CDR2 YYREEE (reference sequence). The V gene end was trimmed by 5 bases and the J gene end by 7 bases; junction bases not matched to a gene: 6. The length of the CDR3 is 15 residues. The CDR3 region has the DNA TGTGCCAGCAGGAGTCTGGGACAGGGGAATTCACCCCTCCACTTT. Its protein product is CASRSLGQGNSPLHF.

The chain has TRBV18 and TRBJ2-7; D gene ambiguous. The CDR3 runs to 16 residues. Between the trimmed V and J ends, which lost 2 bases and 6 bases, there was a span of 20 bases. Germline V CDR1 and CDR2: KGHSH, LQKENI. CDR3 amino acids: CASSPKQVDTAGEQYF. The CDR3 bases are TGTGCCAGCTCACCAAAACAAGTTGACACCGCCGGCGAGCAGTACTTC.

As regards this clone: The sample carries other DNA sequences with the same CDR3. The CDR3 DNA reads as TGTGCCAGCAGCTTAGGGACCACTTACAATGAGCAGTTCTTC. It yields the protein CASSLGTTYNEQFF. The rearrangement links TRBV11-3 to TRBJ2-1; no clear D gene. The CDR3 extends over 14 amino acids. The germline V and J ends were trimmed by 1 base and 4 bases, with 8 bases remaining between them. Germline-derived CDR1 and CDR2 are SGHNT and YENEEA.

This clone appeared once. For the CDR3, the DNA is TGCGCCAGCAGCTTACAGGGGGCGAGGACCGGGGAGCTGTTTTTT. Protein product: CASSLQGARTGELFF. The V and J genes are TRBV5-1 and TRBJ2-2; TRBD1 aligns across 9 bases. There are 15 residues in the CDR3. V was clipped by 2 bases and J by 5 bases; unmatched bases: 4. CDR1 is SGHRS and CDR2 is YFSETQ in the germline V gene.

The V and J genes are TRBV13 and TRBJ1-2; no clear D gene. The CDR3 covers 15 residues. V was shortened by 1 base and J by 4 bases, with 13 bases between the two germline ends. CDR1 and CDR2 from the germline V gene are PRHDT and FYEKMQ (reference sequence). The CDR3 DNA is TGTGCCAGCAGCTTAGACCCCCGTGGCGGCTATGGCTACACCTTC. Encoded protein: CASSLDPRGGYGYTF.

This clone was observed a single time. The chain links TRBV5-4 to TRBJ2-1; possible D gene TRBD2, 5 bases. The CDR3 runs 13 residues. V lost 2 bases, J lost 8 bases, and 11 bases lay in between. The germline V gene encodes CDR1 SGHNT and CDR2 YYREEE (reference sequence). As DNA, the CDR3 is TGTGCCAGCAGCTTTCCTAACGGGGATGAGCAGTTCTTC. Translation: CASSFPNGDEQFF.

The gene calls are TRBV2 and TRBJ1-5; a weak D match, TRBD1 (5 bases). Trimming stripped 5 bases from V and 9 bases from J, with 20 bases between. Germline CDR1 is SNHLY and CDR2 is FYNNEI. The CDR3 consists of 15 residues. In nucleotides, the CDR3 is TGTGCCAGCAGTTTAGGACACCTACCCAGCGGGCCCCAGCATTTT. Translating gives CASSLGHLPSGPQHF.

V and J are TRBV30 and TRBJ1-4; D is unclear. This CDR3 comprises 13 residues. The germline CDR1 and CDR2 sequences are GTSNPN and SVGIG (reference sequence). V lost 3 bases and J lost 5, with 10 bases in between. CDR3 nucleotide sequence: TGTGCCTGGAGGGCCAGCAGAAATGAAAAACTGTTTTTT. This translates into CAWRASRNEKLFF.

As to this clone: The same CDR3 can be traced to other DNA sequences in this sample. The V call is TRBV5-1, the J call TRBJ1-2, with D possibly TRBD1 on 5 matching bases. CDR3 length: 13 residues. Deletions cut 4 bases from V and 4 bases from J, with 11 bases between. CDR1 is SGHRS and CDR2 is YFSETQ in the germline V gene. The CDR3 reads CASSGGQGYGYTF. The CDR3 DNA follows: TGCGCCAGCAGCGGAGGGCAGGGCTATGGCTACACCTTC.

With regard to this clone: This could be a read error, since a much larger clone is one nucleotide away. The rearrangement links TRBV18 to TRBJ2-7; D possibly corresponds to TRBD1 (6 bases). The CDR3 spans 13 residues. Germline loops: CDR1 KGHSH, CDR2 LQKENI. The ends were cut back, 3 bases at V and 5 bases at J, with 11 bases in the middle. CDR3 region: CASSPGTPHEQYF. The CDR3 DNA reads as TGTGCCAGCTCACCGGGGACACCCCACGAGCAGTACTTC.

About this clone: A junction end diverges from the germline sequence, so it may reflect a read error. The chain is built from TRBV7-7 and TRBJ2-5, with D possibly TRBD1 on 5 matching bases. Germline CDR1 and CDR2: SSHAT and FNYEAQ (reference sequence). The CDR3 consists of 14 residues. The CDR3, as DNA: TGTGCTAGCAGCTTAAGACGACAGCAAGAGACCCAGTACTTC. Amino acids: CASSLRRQQETQYF.

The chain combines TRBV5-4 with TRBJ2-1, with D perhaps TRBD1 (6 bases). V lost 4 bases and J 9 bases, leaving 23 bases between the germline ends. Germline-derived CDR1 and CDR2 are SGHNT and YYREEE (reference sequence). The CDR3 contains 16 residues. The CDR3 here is CASSLIAGTIWSEQFF. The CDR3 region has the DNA TGTGCCAGCAGCCTTATAGCTGGGACAATCTGGAGTGAGCAGTTCTTC.

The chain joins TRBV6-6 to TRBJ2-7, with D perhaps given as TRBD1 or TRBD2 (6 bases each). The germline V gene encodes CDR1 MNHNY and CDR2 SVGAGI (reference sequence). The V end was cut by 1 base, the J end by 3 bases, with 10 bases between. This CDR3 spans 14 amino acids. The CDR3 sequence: CASSYWGDNYEQYF. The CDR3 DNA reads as TGTGCCAGCAGTTACTGGGGGGACAACTACGAGCAGTACTTC.